The clone carrying this T cell receptor beta chain was detected ten times or more. Its antigen is not identified. The CDR3 has 14 residues. CDR1 is MNHNS and CDR2 is SASEGT in the germline V gene. V lost 7 bases and J 0 bases, leaving 11 bases between the germline ends. TCRdb re-called the 5' RACE reads with MiXCR, one entry per CDR3 protein. The sample records around 320,000 distinct CDR3 sequences, approximately 10% being singletons. This entry is derived from a study of T cells after yellow fever vaccination. Findings of the study overall: Reappearance after the booster was seen for most primary-vaccination clones, at 95% to 97% CD4 and around 88% CD8.

Sequences were derived from CD4+ T cells sorted from PBMCs, sampled 5 days after the yellow fever booster vaccination. This sequence joins TRBV6-1 and TRBJ2-3, with no clear D. The TCR originated in a man younger than 30 who received the YFV17D yellow fever vaccine. The CDR3 reads CASTMMESTDTQYF. CDR3 in DNA: TGTGCCAGCACTATGATGGAAAGCACAGATACGCAGTATTTT.